This T cell receptor (beta chain) stems from a study of shared clonotypes between healthy human individuals. The study's findings and limits: Sampling was confined to blood; repertoires within tissues likely differ.

This clone turned up a few times. Its antigen is undetermined. The same CDR3 is also encoded by other DNA sequences in this sample. The naive CD8 population came from CD45RO-negative cells selected for CCR7, without terminally differentiated effector memory CD45RA+ cells. Method: immunoSEQ multiplex PCR; TCRdb's copy keeps in-frame clones and lacks some. The repertoire includes about 2.1 million clones, 93% of them detected once, and 1.5% to 2% sits in the top ten. In germline, CDR1 is LNHDA, CDR2 SQIVND (reference sequence). Deletions cut 3 bases from V and 1 base from J, with 6 bases between. This CDR3 is built from 13 residues.

V is TRBV19 and J is TRBJ1-1, with D maybe TRBD1 (5 bases). This TCR came from a man between 18 and 29 years old in good health. Some clones in this sample may be carry-over from other donors' samples. The sequenced material came from naive CD8+ T cells from PBMCs. The CDR3 here is CASSMGGNTEAFF. The CDR3 coding sequence is TGTGCCAGTAGTATGGGGGGGAACACTGAAGCTTTCTTT.